These 7 T cell receptor beta chains were all obtained from the same sample, sequenced in a study of long-term antiretroviral therapy in people with HIV. At survey level, the immunoSEQ assay was run in its v3.0 version. Some clones are missing from TCRdb's copy, which holds only in-frame ones; the method was immunoSEQ multiplex PCR. The table includes more than 6,000 clones, approximately 69% detected once. The sample here was unsorted PBMCs, taken 0.1 years before starting antiretroviral therapy. The receptors shown here come from a man aged 18 to 30 with HIV.

This clone was seen more than once but under ten times. V and J are TRBV4-1 and TRBJ2-2, with TRBD2 as a possible D gene (7 bases). V was clipped by 4 bases and J by 4 bases, with 13 bases between them. The CDR3 runs 15 residues. Per the germline V gene, CDR1 is MGHRA and CDR2 is YSYEKL. The chain's CDR3 is CASSPLGGGTGELFF. The CDR3 DNA sequence: TGCGCCAGCAGCCCCCTAGGGGGGGGCACCGGGGAGCTGTTTTTT.

V and J are TRBV2 and TRBJ2-4; D gene ambiguous. Trimming removed 0 bases at V and 10 bases at J, with 7 bases between. Germline V CDR1 and CDR2: SNHLY, FYNNEI. The CDR3 runs to 12 residues. The CDR3 reads CASSEAERIQYF. The CDR3 coding sequence is TGTGCCAGCAGTGAAGCCGAGAGGATTCAGTACTTC. Together with reference TRBV2 and TRBJ2-4, the CDR3 gives the full variable domain: EPEVTQTPSHQVTQMGQEVILRCVPISNHLYFYWYRQILGQKVEFLVSFYNNEISEKSEIFDDQFSVERPDGSNFTLKIRSTKLEDSAMYFCASSEAERIQYFGAGTRLSVL.

CDR3 coding DNA: TGTGCCAGCAGCGCCGGACAGACAAATTCACCCCTCCACTTT. This encodes CASSAGQTNSPLHF. The rearrangement joins TRBV9 to TRBJ1-6, with a possible D match to TRBD1 (6 bases). Trimming left V 3 bases short and J 7 bases short, with 11 bases between. The CDR3 extends over 14 amino acids. Germline CDR1 reads SGDLS; CDR2 reads YYNGEE.

The chain is built from TRBV6-6 and TRBJ2-3; D ambiguous. V shed 5 bases and J shed 5 bases, with 5 bases lying between them. This CDR3 region has 11 residues. The germline CDR1 and CDR2 sequences are MNHNY and SVGAGI (reference sequence). In nucleotides, the CDR3 is TGTGCCAGCAGTGCCCGAGATACGCAGTATTTT. Encoded protein: CASSARDTQYF.

Regarding this clone: This sample also contains other DNA sequences that code for the same CDR3. The chain uses TRBV13 and TRBJ2-7; D gene uncertain. The CDR3 is 11 residues long. V lost 5 bases and J lost 6, with 8 bases in between. CDR1 and CDR2 (germline): PRHDT, FYEKMQ (reference sequence). CDR3 region: CASSLLREQYF. CDR3 coding DNA: TGTGCCAGCAGCCTCCTCCGCGAGCAGTACTTC.

Turning to this clone: The identical CDR3 is also encoded by other nucleotide sequences in the sample. The chain employs TRBV14 and TRBJ2-1, with 9 bases lining up with TRBD1. CDR3 length equals 16 residues. Looked up from germline, CDR1 is SGHDN and CDR2 is FVKESK. Trimming at V came to 1 base and at J to 5 bases, leaving 6 bases not matched to a gene. Written as DNA, the CDR3 is TGTGCCAGCAGCCAAGTCCCGGGACAGGGCGACAATGAGCAGTTCTTC. Protein sequence: CASSQVPGQGDNEQFF.

A single count supports this clone. J is TRBJ2-5 and V is TRBV18; 7 bases match TRBD1. This CDR3 has 15 residues. V shed 4 bases and J 2 bases; nucleotides not matched to a gene: 7. The germline CDR1 and CDR2 sequences are KGHSH and LQKENI. The CDR3 reads CASSLRQGDQETQYF. The CDR3 DNA reads TGTGCCAGCTCACTTCGTCAGGGGGATCAAGAGACCCAGTACTTC.